Sequencing of this TCR beta chain was carried out in a study of circulating CD8 cells and anti-PD-1 response in melanoma. The QIAseq Immune Repertoire TCR panel built the libraries from roughly 15 ng of total RNA. Each CDR3 protein gets one entry after TCRdb re-called the reads with MiXCR. The sample shows 1,300 or so distinct CDR3 sequences, roughly 7.2% of them seen only once. Sorting of live CD3+CD8+TCRalphabeta+ cells by PD-1 and/or TIGIT gave four subsets. Study-level findings and limits: Tumor reactivity was tested by peptide assays on expanded sorted subsets. Published repertoire comparisons used only baseline and M1 samples from a small cohort with few responders.

This clonotype rates as medium-sized (0.01 to 0.1%). What it binds is unknown. The germline gives CDR1 SEHNR, CDR2 FQNEAQ (reference sequence). Germline trimming cut 4 bases from V and 3 bases from J; bases unmatched to any gene: 8. CDR3 length equals 17 residues. The clonotype comes from a human donor with melanoma. This chain links TRBV7-9 with TRBJ2-6, with 8 bases lining up with TRBD1. Here the sequenced sample was CD8+ T cells from PBMCs, taken at baseline or after one month of anti-PD-1 therapy (not recorded which). CDR3 protein: CASSSKHDRGGANVLTF. The CDR3 region has the DNA TGTGCCAGCAGCTCAAAACATGACAGGGGTGGGGCCAACGTCCTGACTTTC.